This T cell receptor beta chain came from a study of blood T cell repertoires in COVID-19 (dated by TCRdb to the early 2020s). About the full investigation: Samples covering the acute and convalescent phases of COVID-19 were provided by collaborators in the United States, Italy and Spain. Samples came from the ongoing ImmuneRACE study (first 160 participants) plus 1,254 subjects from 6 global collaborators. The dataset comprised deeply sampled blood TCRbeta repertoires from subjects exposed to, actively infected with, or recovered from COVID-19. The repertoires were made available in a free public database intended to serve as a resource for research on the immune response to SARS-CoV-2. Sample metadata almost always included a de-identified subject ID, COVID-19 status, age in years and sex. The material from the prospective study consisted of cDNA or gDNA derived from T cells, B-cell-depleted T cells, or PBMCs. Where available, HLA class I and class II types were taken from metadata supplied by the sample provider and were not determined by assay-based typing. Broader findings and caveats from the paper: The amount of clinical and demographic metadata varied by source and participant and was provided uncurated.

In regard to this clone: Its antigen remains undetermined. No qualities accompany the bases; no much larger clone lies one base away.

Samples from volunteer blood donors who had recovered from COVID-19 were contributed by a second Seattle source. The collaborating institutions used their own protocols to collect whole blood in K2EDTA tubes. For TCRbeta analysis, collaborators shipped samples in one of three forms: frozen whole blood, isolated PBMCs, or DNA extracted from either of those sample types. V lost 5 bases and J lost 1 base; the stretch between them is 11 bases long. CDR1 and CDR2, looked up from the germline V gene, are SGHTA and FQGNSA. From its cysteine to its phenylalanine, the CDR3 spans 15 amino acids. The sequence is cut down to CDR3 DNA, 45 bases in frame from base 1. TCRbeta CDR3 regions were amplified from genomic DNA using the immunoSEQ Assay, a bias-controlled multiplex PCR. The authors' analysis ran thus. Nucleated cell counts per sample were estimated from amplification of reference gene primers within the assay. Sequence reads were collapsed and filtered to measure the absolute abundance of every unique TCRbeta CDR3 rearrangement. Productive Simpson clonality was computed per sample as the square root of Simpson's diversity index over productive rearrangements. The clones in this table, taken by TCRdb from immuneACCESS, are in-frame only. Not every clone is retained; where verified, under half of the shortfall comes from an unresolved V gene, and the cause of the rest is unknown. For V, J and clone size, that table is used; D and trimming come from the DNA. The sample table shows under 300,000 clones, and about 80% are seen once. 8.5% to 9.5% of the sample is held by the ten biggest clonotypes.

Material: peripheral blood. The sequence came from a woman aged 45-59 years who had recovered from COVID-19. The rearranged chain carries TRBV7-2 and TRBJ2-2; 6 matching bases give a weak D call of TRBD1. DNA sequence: TGTGCCAGCAGCCTCGGGACAATGAACACCGGGGAGCTGTTTTTT. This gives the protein CASSLGTMNTGELFF.